Sequencing of this T cell receptor beta chain was carried out in a study of Ad26.COV2.S vaccination and SARS-CoV-2 variants. Across the whole study: COV1001, an Ad26.COV2.S trial, supplied this vaccine-arm donor. The study gave Ad26.COV2.S intramuscularly, once or twice 56 days apart.

This clone was observed a single time. TCRdb's copy holds only in-frame clones and misses some; the assay was immunoSEQ multiplex PCR. Of 300,000 to 350,000 clones listed, around 84% are singletons. Treatment of the sample: 15 to 20 received Ad26.COV2.S at low or high dose, single or two shots; a few received placebo; per-sample allocation not given. Samples were taken on day 63 after the first vaccine or placebo injection. Expression of Wuhan-strain SARS-CoV-2 spike came from the Ad26 vector that formed the vaccine. From germline, CDR1 is ENHRY and CDR2 SYGVKD. V was shortened by 0 bases and J by 4 bases, with 9 bases between the two germline ends. This CDR3 is 14 amino acids long.

The chain is built from TRBV10-3 and TRBJ2-5; no clear D gene. The source material was peripheral blood, sampled in a trial of Ad26.COV2.S vaccine versus placebo. This clonotype was sampled from a person between 18 and 60 years old who received the Ad26.COV2.S COVID-19 vaccine or a placebo. CDR3 sequence (DNA): TGTGCCATCAGTGAGTCGGGGTTATCAGAGACCCAGTACTTC. Translated: CAISESGLSETQYF.